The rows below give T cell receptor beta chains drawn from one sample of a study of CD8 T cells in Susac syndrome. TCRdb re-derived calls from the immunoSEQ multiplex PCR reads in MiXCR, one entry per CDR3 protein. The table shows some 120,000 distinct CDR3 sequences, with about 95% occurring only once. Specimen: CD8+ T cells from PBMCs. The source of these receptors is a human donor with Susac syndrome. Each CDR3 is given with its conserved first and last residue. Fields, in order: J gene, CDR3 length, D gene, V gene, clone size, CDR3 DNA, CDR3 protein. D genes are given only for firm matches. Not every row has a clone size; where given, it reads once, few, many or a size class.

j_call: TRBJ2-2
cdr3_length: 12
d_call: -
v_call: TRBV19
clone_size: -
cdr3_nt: TGTGCCAGCAACACAGGGTCCGGGGAGCTGTTTTTT
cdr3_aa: CASNTGSGELFF

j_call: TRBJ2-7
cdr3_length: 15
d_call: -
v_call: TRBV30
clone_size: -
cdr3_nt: TGTGCCTGGAGCGGTGGGGGCTGGGGACTTTACGAGCAGTACTTC
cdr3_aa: CAWSGGGWGLYEQYF

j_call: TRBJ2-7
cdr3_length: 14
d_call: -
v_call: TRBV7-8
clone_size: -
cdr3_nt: TGTGCCAGCAGCACATCGGGACTGAAGTCCGAGCAGTACTTC
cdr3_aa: CASSTSGLKSEQYF

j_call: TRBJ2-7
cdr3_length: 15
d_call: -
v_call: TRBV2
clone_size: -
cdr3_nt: TGTGCCAGCAGTTTCAGGGGAAGGGGCTCCTACGAGCAGTACTTC
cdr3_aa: CASSFRGRGSYEQYF

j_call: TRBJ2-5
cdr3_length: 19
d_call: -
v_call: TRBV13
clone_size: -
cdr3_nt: TGTGCCAGCAGCTTAGAAGGTGAAAACTTAGCCCGGGGCCAAGAGACCCAGTACTTC
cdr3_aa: CASSLEGENLARGQETQYF

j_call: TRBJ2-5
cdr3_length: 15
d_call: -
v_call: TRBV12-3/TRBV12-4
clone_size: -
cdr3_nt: TGTGCCAGCAGTTTGAGTAGCCTCAGCGGGGAGACCCAGTACTTC
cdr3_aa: CASSLSSLSGETQYF

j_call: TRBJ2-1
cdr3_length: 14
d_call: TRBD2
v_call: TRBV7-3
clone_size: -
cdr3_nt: TGTGCCAGCAGCTTAAGTGGGAGGGCGAATGAGCAGTTCTTC
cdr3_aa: CASSLSGRANEQFF

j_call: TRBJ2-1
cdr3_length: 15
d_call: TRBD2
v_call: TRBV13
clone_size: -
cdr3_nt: TGTGCCAGCAGCTCCCGAGTTAGCGGGTACAATGAGCAGTTCTTC
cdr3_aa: CASSSRVSGYNEQFF

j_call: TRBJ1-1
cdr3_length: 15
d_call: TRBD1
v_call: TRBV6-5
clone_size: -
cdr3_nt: TGTGCCAGCAGTACAGGGGTCGAAGGGTATACTGAAGCTTTCTTT
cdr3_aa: CASSTGVEGYTEAFF

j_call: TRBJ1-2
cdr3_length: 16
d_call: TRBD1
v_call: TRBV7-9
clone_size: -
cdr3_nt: TGTGCCAGCAGCTGGACCCGGGACAGGGTATTACATGGCTACACCTTC
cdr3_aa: CASSWTRDRVLHGYTF

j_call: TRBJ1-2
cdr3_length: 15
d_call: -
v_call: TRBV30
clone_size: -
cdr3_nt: TGTGCCTGGTATGGACAGCATGTTACGAGCTATGGCTACACCTTC
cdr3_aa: CAWYGQHVTSYGYTF

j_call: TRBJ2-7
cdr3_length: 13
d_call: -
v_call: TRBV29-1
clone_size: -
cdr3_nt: TGCAGCGTTGATTGGGGGGTTGGCTACGAGCAGTACTTC
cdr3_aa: CSVDWGVGYEQYF

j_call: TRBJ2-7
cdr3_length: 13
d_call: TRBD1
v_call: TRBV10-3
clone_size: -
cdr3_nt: TGTGCCATCAGTGACCCGACAGGGCGTGAGCAGTACTTC
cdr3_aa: CAISDPTGREQYF

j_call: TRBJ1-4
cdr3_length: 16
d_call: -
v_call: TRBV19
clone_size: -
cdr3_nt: TGTGCCAGTAGTCCCTGGACAGCGGCAACTAATGAAAAACTGTTTTTT
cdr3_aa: CASSPWTAATNEKLFF

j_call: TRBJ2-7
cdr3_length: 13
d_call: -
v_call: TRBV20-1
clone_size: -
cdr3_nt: TGCAGTGCTGATATAGGGACCGGGGACGAGCAGTACTTC
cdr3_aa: CSADIGTGDEQYF

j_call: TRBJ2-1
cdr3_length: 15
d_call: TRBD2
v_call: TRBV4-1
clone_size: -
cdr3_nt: TGCGCCAGCAGCCAAGTGGGACTAGCGGGGAATGAGCAGTTCTTC
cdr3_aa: CASSQVGLAGNEQFF

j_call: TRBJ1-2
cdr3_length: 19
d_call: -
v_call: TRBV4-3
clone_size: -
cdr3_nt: TGCGCCAGCAGCCAAGAACACCATTTGTGGGGGGCGGATCTGAATGGCTACACCTTC
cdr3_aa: CASSQEHHLWGADLNGYTF

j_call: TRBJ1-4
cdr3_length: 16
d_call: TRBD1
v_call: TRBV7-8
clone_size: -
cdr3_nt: TGTGCCAGCAGCTTAGCTACAGGGGCGATAAAGGAAAAACTGTTTTTT
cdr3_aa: CASSLATGAIKEKLFF

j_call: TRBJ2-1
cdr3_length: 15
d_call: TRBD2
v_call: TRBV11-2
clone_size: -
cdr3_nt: TGTGCCAGCAGCTTAGCCCTAGCGGGACACAATGAGCAGTTCTTC
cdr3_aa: CASSLALAGHNEQFF

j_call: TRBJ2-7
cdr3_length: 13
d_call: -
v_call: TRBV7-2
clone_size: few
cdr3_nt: TGTGCCAGCAGCTCGACTGGTGCCTACGAGCAGTACTTC
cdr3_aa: CASSSTGAYEQYF

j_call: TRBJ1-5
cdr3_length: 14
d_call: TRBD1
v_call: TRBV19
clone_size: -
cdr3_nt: TGTGCCAGTACCGAGACAGGGACCAATCAGCCCCAGCATTTT
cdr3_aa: CASTETGTNQPQHF

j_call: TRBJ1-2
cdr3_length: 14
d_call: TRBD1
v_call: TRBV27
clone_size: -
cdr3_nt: TGTGCCAGCAGCCCAGGGGGCACTGGCTATGGCTACACCTTC
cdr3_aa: CASSPGGTGYGYTF

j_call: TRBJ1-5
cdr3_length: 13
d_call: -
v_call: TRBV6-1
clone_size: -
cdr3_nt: TGTGCCAGCAGTGGCGAGACACATCAGCCCCAGCATTTT
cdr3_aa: CASSGETHQPQHF

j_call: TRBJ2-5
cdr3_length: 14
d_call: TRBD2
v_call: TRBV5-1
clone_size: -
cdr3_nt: TGCGCCAGCAGCGGCGGGGGAGAGATGGAGACCCAGTACTTC
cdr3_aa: CASSGGGEMETQYF

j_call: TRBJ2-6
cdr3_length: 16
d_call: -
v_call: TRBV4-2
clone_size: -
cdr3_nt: TGTGCCAGCAGCCAAACAGACCACTCTGGGGCCAACGTCCTGACTTTC
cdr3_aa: CASSQTDHSGANVLTF

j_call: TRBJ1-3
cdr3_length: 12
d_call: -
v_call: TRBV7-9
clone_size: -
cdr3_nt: TGTGCCAGCAGAATAGGTGGAAACACCATATATTTT
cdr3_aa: CASRIGGNTIYF

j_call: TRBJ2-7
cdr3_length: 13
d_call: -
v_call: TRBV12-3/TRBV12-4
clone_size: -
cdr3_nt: TGTGCCAGCAGTTTAGCGGGGGGGCTCGAGCAGTACTTC
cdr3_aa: CASSLAGGLEQYF

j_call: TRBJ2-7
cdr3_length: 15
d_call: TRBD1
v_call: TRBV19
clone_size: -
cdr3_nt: TGTGCCAGTAGTAGCCGCCGGGACAGGGCCTACGAGCAGTACTTC
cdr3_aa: CASSSRRDRAYEQYF

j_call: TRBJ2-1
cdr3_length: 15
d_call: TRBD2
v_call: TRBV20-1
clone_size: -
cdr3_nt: TGCAGTGCTAGAGATGCGGCTAGCGGGTATGGTGAGCAGTTCTTC
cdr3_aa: CSARDAASGYGEQFF

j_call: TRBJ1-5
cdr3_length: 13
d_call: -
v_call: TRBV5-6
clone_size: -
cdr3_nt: TGTGCCAGCAGCTTCGCGGGGAGGTTGCCCCAGCATTTT
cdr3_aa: CASSFAGRLPQHF

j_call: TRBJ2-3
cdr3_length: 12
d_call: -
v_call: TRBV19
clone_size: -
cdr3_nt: TGTGCCAGTAGTAGCGGGTCAGATACGCAGTATTTT
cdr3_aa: CASSSGSDTQYF